Listed here are 15 T cell receptor beta chains from one sample, sequenced in a study of CD8 T cells in ankylosing spondylitis. MiXCR was run by TCRdb on the 5' RACE reads, yielding one entry per CDR3 protein. The sample has roughly 670,000 distinct CDR3 sequences; about 20% are singletons. The study's findings and limits: Typical of ankylosing spondylitis blood, it appeared, was a TCR beta motif of fewer than ten highly homologous variants.

These TCRs are of unknown antigen specificity. The sample consisted of blood, either unsorted or a sorted T cell fraction (not recorded which). The receptor set was obtained from a male donor with ankylosing spondylitis.

The chain uses TRBV4-3 and TRBJ2-7; either TRBD1 or TRBD2 may fit D (5 bases each). Trimming shortened V by 0 bases and J by 1 base, and 13 bases separated the two germline ends. The CDR3 is 16 amino acids. Germline-derived CDR1 and CDR2 are LGHNA and YSLEER. This chain's CDR3 is CASSQEVWGSSYEQYF. DNA for the CDR3: TGCGCCAGCAGCCAAGAGGTTTGGGGGTCGTCCTACGAGCAGTACTTC.

The chain links TRBV12-3 or TRBV12-4 to TRBJ2-2, with D tentatively TRBD1 (5 bases). Trimming removed 5 bases at V and 6 bases at J, with 19 bases between. This CDR3 has 16 residues. This chain's CDR3 is CASSIGQKGNAGELFF. The CDR3 DNA sequence: TGTGCCAGCAGTATCGGACAAAAGGGAAACGCCGGGGAGCTGTTTTTT.

The chain employs TRBV4-2 and TRBJ2-7; D is perhaps TRBD1 (5 bases). The ends were cut back, 0 bases at V and 4 bases at J, with 16 bases in the middle. In germline, CDR1 is LGHNA, CDR2 YNFKEQ. The CDR3 loop spans 16 amino acids. The CDR3, as DNA: TGTGCCAGCAGCCAAGAGGTCAGGGCTATGGGGTACGAGCAGTACTTC. Translated: CASSQEVRAMGYEQYF.

The chain is built from TRBV12-3 or TRBV12-4 and TRBJ2-7, with 8 bases lining up with TRBD2. With V trimmed by 5 bases and J by 0 bases, 9 bases remained unmatched. The CDR3 consists of 16 residues. The DNA for the CDR3 is TGTGCCAGCAGTGCCCGACTAGCGTCAAGCTCCTACGAGCAGTACTTC. It codes for CASSARLASSSYEQYF.

In its sample, this clonotype was seen a few times. The genes are TRBV5-1 and TRBJ2-5, with 7 nucleotides matching TRBD2. From germline, CDR1 is SGHRS and CDR2 YFSETQ. The CDR3 is 16 residues long. Losses at the gene ends were 4 bases for V and 3 bases for J; bases not matched to a gene: 12. CDR3 amino acids: CASSPRGVKAKETQYF. CDR3 bases: TGCGCCAGCAGCCCCCGGGGGGTTAAGGCAAAAGAGACCCAGTACTTC. Full variable domain (rest looked up from reference TRBV5-1 and TRBJ2-5): KAGVTQTPRYLIKTRGQQVTLSCSPISGHRSVSWYQQTPGQGLQFLFEYFSETQRNKGNFPGRFSGRQFSNSRSEMNVSTLELGDSALYLCASSPRGVKAKETQYFGPGTRLLVL.

This clonotype came up many times. The chain uses TRBV10-3 and TRBJ1-2; D is unclear. Germline V gene lookup returns CDR1 ENHRY and CDR2 SYGVKD. There are 13 residues in the CDR3. V was pared by 4 bases and J by 2 bases, with 8 bases between. CDR3 loop: CAISGPQNYGYTF. The CDR3 bases are TGTGCCATCAGTGGACCGCAGAACTATGGCTACACCTTC.

The chain combines TRBV7-9 with TRBJ2-3, with D possibly matching TRBD2 (5 bases). Deletions cut 0 bases from V and 2 bases from J, with 9 bases between. Germline V lookup: CDR1 SEHNR, CDR2 FQNEAQ (reference sequence). The CDR3 loop spans 15 amino acids. This CDR3 reads CASSLAGAHTDTQYF. The DNA for the CDR3 is TGTGCCAGCAGCTTAGCGGGAGCACACACAGATACGCAGTATTTT.

The chain employs TRBV6-5 and TRBJ1-2; D remains unclear. Germline loops: CDR1 MNHEY, CDR2 SVGAGI. V lost 0 bases and J 7 bases, leaving 18 bases between the germline ends. The CDR3 spans 16 residues. As DNA, the CDR3 is TGTGCCAGCAGTTACTCAGTCCCAGGCACCGCGGGTGGCTACACCTTC. Its protein is CASSYSVPGTAGGYTF.

In its sample, this clonotype was seen a few times. The rearrangement joins TRBV20-1 to TRBJ2-1, with D tentatively TRBD2 (6 bases). Between the trimmed V and J ends, which lost 5 bases and 2 bases, there was a span of 10 bases. From germline, CDR1 is DFQATT and CDR2 SNEGSKA (reference sequence). The CDR3 runs 13 residues. The CDR3, as DNA: TGCAGTGCTTTTGTAGCGGCCTACAATGAGCAGTTCTTC. Amino acids: CSAFVAAYNEQFF.

J is TRBJ2-3 and V is TRBV2, with 13 bases lining up with TRBD2. In germline, CDR1 is SNHLY, CDR2 FYNNEI. Trimming took 6 bases from V and 5 from J; bases not matched to a gene: 11. The CDR3 covers 17 residues. Here the CDR3 reads CASSHLGTSGEQDTQYF. The CDR3 nucleotides are TGTGCCAGCAGCCACCTTGGGACTAGCGGGGAACAAGATACGCAGTATTTT.

This clonotype was counted ten times or more. The rearrangement joins TRBV12-3 or TRBV12-4 to TRBJ1-4; TRBD1 might be the D (5 bases). The CDR3 is made up of 14 amino acids. V lost 5 bases to trimming and J lost 1 base, with 8 bases between them. In DNA, the CDR3 is TGTGCCAGCAGTCAAGGGGTAACTAATGAAAAACTGTTTTTT. Protein: CASSQGVTNEKLFF.

This clonotype was counted between two and nine times. V gene TRBV4-2 combines with J gene TRBJ2-7; TRBD1 agrees at 10 bases. V lost 0 bases and J lost 4; bases outside the gene matches: 6. This CDR3 comprises 16 residues. Per germline, CDR1 LGHNA and CDR2 YNFKEQ. CDR3 loop: CASSQEGSGQGYEQYF. Here the CDR3 DNA reads TGTGCCAGCAGCCAAGAGGGGTCGGGACAGGGGTACGAGCAGTACTTC.

This clonotype was picked up a small number of times. The rearrangement joins TRBV6-2 or TRBV6-3 to TRBJ2-1, with TRBD2 as a possible D gene (6 bases). The germline V gene encodes CDR1 MNHEY and CDR2 SVGEGT. V dropped 6 bases and J dropped 3 bases, with 15 bases sitting between them. The CDR3 length is 15 residues. The CDR3 sequence: CASSRSSGNYNEQFF. In nucleotides, the CDR3 is TGTGCCAGCAGCCGTAGTAGCGGCAACTACAATGAGCAGTTCTTC.

This clonotype was found many times. The rearrangement uses TRBV18 and TRBJ2-1; D gene ambiguous. The germline CDR1 and CDR2 sequences are KGHSH and LQKENI. The CDR3 loop spans 11 amino acids. Deletions cut 8 bases from V and 6 bases from J, with 8 bases between. CDR3 loop: CASSPANEQFF. The CDR3 DNA reads as TGTGCCAGCAGTCCCGCCAATGAGCAGTTCTTC. Using reference TRBV18 and TRBJ2-1 for the parts outside the CDR3, the full variable domain is NAGVMQNPRHLVRRRGQEARLRCSPMKGHSHVYWYRQLPEEGLKFMVYLQKENIIDESGMPKERFSAEFPKEGPSILRIQQVVRGDSAAYFCASSPANEQFFGPGTRLTVL.

This chain joins TRBV7-2 and TRBJ2-7; 7 bases agree with TRBD1. The junction had 10 bases not matched to a gene; V was cut back by 5 bases and J by 3 bases. The CDR3 sequence is 15 residues long. Germline-derived CDR1 and CDR2 are SGHTA and FQGNSA. The CDR3 sequence: CASSHEDRENYEQYF. CDR3 nucleotide sequence: TGTGCCAGCAGCCACGAAGACAGGGAAAACTACGAGCAGTACTTC.